This paragraph reports one T cell receptor (beta chain). Libraries were prepared by immunoSEQ multiplex PCR; TCRdb keeps only in-frame clonotypes and omits some of them. The repertoire has some 95,000 clones, approximately 90% of them found once; the top ten carry approximately 0.5%. This entry comes from a study of OX40 agonist ivuxolimab in advanced cancers. For the study at large: Dosing consisted of intravenous ivuxolimab at 0.01 to 10 mg/kg every 2 weeks.

Germline V gene data show CDR1 as SGHNT and CDR2 as YYREEE (reference sequence). V was pared by 5 bases and J by 5 bases, with 3 bases of the junction left unmatched. CDR3 length: 12 residues. Sequenced here: CD4+ or CD8+ T cells sorted from blood, sampled in a trial of the OX40 agonist ivuxolimab. The gene calls are TRBV5-4 and TRBJ2-5; 7 nucleotides line up with TRBD2. This clonotype originated in an adult with an advanced solid tumor such as melanoma, head and neck, liver or kidney cancer. Here the CDR3 DNA reads TGTGCCAGCAGTCCCGGGGGGGAGACCCAGTACTTC. Protein sequence: CASSPGGETQYF.